These 9 T cell receptor beta chains were sequenced from one sample in a study of shared clonotypes between healthy human individuals. TCRdb's copy holds only in-frame clones and misses some; the assay was immunoSEQ multiplex PCR. This sample has about 1.1 million clones, with 60% to 85% found just once. The sequenced material came from memory CD4+ T cells from PBMCs. This sample's subset: CD45RA-negative fraction. All receptors come from a man between 18 and 35 years old in good health. Some clones in this sample may be carry-over from other donors' samples.

This clone was seen only once. The chain carries TRBV29-1 and TRBJ1-2, with 8 bases fitting TRBD1. This CDR3 region has 12 residues. The J segment lost 7 bases and the V segment lost 7 bases, leaving 8 bases of the junction unmatched. The V gene's germline CDR1 is SQVTM and CDR2 ANQGSEA. The CDR3 protein is CSAPAGGSGYTF. CDR3 DNA sequence: TGCAGCGCCCCCGCAGGGGGCTCTGGCTACACCTTC.

The gene calls are TRBV6-6 and TRBJ1-5, with D perhaps TRBD1 (6 bases). Trimming stripped 6 bases from V and 6 bases from J, with 15 bases between. The germline V gene encodes CDR1 MNHNY and CDR2 SVGAGI (reference sequence). The length of the CDR3 is 14 residues. CDR3 sequence: CASSVQGGSQPQHF. DNA for the CDR3: TGTGCCAGCAGCGTACAGGGTGGAAGTCAGCCCCAGCATTTT.

This rearrangement joins TRBV30 to TRBJ2-3; the D is unclear. Germline V gene lookup returns CDR1 GTSNPN and CDR2 SVGIG (reference sequence). V lost 2 bases and J lost 7, with 13 bases in between. The CDR3 spans 13 residues. CDR3: CAWSLAAIHTQYF. The CDR3 nucleotides read TGTGCCTGGAGTCTGGCGGCTATACATACGCAGTATTTT.

The chain combines TRBV10-3 with TRBJ2-6, with 7 bases matching TRBD1. Trimming at V came to 5 bases and at J to 2 bases, leaving 3 bases not matched to a gene. The CDR3 runs to 15 residues. Germline assignment: CDR1 ENHRY and CDR2 SYGVKD. The CDR3 DNA reads as TGTGCCATCAGTCAGCAGGGGGCTGGGGCCAACGTCCTGACTTTC. It translates to CAISQQGAGANVLTF.

V usage is TRBV27 and J usage is TRBJ1-2, with D maybe TRBD1 (6 bases). The CDR3 runs to 14 residues. Looked up from germline, CDR1 is MNHEY and CDR2 is SMNVEV (reference sequence). V gave up 6 bases and J gave up 7 bases, with 18 bases separating them. The CDR3 nucleotides read TGTGCCAGCAGCCCGAGACAGGCCGGGGCTGGCTACACCTTC. Translation gives CASSPRQAGAGYTF.

This rearrangement joins TRBV5-1 to TRBJ1-1; 9 bases are shared with TRBD1. The CDR3 covers 14 residues. V lost 5 bases, J lost 4 bases, and 6 bases stayed unmatched. CDR1 and CDR2 (germline): SGHRS, YFSETQ. CDR3 amino acids: CASRIQGASTEAFF. CDR3 in DNA: TGCGCCAGCAGAATACAGGGGGCGAGCACTGAAGCTTTCTTT.

The chain joins TRBV7-3 to TRBJ2-7; TRBD2 aligns across 10 bases. Germline-derived CDR1 and CDR2 are SGHTA and FQGTGA. The CDR3 length is 16 residues. V lost 4 bases and J lost 4; bases outside the gene matches: 10. For the CDR3, the DNA is TGTGCCAGCAGCTGGGGGGCTAGCGGGAGAGGGTACGAGCAGTACTTC. Translating gives CASSWGASGRGYEQYF.

This clone was picked up one time. V and J are TRBV7-2 and TRBJ2-7; 11 bases match TRBD2. Trimming removed 5 bases from V and 6 bases from J; junction bases left unmatched: 15. The germline V gene has CDR1 SGHTA and CDR2 FQGNSA. CDR3 length: 17 residues. CDR3 region: CASSKRGGLAVTCEQYF. The CDR3 DNA sequence: TGTGCCAGCAGCAAGCGGGGGGGACTAGCGGTAACCTGCGAGCAGTACTTC.

The chain recombines TRBV2 with TRBJ2-5; D might be TRBD1 or TRBD2, each matching 5 bases. CDR1 and CDR2 (germline): SNHLY, FYNNEI. CDR3 length: 14 residues. The V and J ends lost 5 bases and 3 bases respectively, with 13 bases between them. The CDR3 DNA reads TGTGCCAGCAGTCGGCAGGGACCAGAAGAGACCCAGTACTTC. Translated, it gives CASSRQGPEETQYF.